The rows below give T cell receptor beta chains drawn from one sample of a study of T cell changes during pregnancy in multiple sclerosis. This table comes from immunoSEQ multiplex PCR, and its TCRdb copy is limited to in-frame clones, with some not included. The sample lists approximately 31,000 clones; 90% were seen once. Here the sequenced sample was CD8+ T cells from peripheral blood mononuclear cells, taken in the second trimester of pregnancy. The source of these receptors is a female donor with multiple sclerosis, enrolled in a pregnancy study. Each CDR3 is given with its conserved first and last residue. Fields, in order: J gene, D gene, clone size, V gene, CDR3 DNA, CDR3 protein. A D gene is named only where the DNA matches it firmly. A clone size is listed for some rows: how often the clone was seen (once, few, many), or a class if it is expanded.

>TRBJ1-5|TRBD1|once|TRBV7-6
TGTGCCAGCAGCTCAGCCGGGACAGGCCCAATGCCCCAGCATTTT
CASSSAGTGPMPQHF
>TRBJ1-3|-|-|TRBV7-9
TGTGCCAGCAGCACCCAGGGATCTGGAAACACCATATATTTT
CASSTQGSGNTIYF
>TRBJ1-1|TRBD1|-|TRBV5-1
TGCGCCAGCAGCTTGGTGACAGGGGTCCATGAAGCTTTCTTT
CASSLVTGVHEAFF
>TRBJ1-1|TRBD1|-|TRBV10-1
TGCGCCAGCAGTGAAGGGACAGGGGAACTTAACACTGAAGCTTTCTTT
CASSEGTGELNTEAFF
>TRBJ2-2|-|-|TRBV6-5
TGTGCCAGCAGTTACCGGGACTACACCGGGGAGCTGTTTTTT
CASSYRDYTGELFF
>TRBJ2-7|-|-|TRBV28
TGTGCCAGCAGTTTAGACAGTTCCTACGAGCAGTACTTC
CASSLDSSYEQYF
>TRBJ2-1|TRBD2|-|TRBV27
TGTGCCAGTAGGACTAGCGTCTACAATGAGCAGTTCTTC
CASRTSVYNEQFF
>TRBJ2-1|TRBD2|-|TRBV7-6
TGTGCCAGCAGCTTCTTCGAGGGGGCTAGCGGGGGATCCAATGAGCAGTTCTTC
CASSFFEGASGGSNEQFF
>TRBJ2-7|TRBD1|-|TRBV27
TGTGCCAGCAGTCTGTCAAGGGGGCCCTACGAGCAGTACTTC
CASSLSRGPYEQYF
>TRBJ2-1|TRBD2|-|TRBV19
TGTGCCAGTAGTATCCTTCTAGCGGGAGGAAGAGGCAATGAGCAGTTCTTC
CASSILLAGGRGNEQFF
>TRBJ2-3|TRBD2|-|TRBV5-1
TGCGCCAGCGGGAGGGAAAGTACAGATACGCAGTATTTT
CASGRESTDTQYF
>TRBJ2-7|TRBD2|-|TRBV28
TGTGCCAGCAGTTTATTGGGGACTAGCGGGATGTCCTACGAGCAGTACTTC
CASSLLGTSGMSYEQYF
>TRBJ1-2|-|-|TRBV29-1
TGCAGCGTTGCCGGGATACTCAACTATGGCTACACCTTC
CSVAGILNYGYTF
>TRBJ2-7|-|-|TRBV4-3
TGCGCCAGCAGCCATACGTACTACGGTACGGCATCGGTTCTCTACGAGCAGTACTTC
CASSHTYYGTASVLYEQYF
>TRBJ2-7|TRBD2|-|TRBV7-2
TGTGCCAGCAGCTTCGGACTAGCGGGAGATGAACAGTACTTC
CASSFGLAGDEQYF
>TRBJ1-5|TRBD1|-|TRBV9
TGTGCCAGCAGCGTGACAGGGATATGGGGTCAGCCCCAGCATTTT
CASSVTGIWGQPQHF
>TRBJ2-1|-|once|TRBV5-6
TGTGCCAGCAGCTTGGACAGACGAAGCTCCTACAATGAGCAGTTCTTC
CASSLDRRSSYNEQFF
>TRBJ2-1|TRBD2|-|TRBV5-4
TGTGCCAGCAGCTTCGGACTAGGGGCACATGAGCAGTTCTTC
CASSFGLGAHEQFF
>TRBJ2-5|-|-|TRBV28
TGTGCCAGCAGTCCGGCTCCAGCGTTTGAGACCCAGTACTTC
CASSPAPAFETQYF
>TRBJ2-5|-|once|TRBV11-2
TGTGCCAGCAGCCCGTCTAGTGGGTCGGAAGAGACCCAGTACTTC
CASSPSSGSEETQYF
>TRBJ2-1|TRBD2|few|TRBV7-7
TGTGCCAGCAGCCCAGGACTAGCGGGAGACAATGAGCAGTTCTTC
CASSPGLAGDNEQFF
>TRBJ1-1|-|-|TRBV5-1
TGCGCCAGCAGCTTTTACAGGGATTTAGCAACCACTGAAGCTTTCTTT
CASSFYRDLATTEAFF
>TRBJ2-1|-|-|TRBV6-5
TGTGCCGCGATGACAGTGTCCTACAATGAGCAGTTCTTC
CAAMTVSYNEQFF
>TRBJ2-7|-|-|TRBV5-5
TGTGCCAGCAGCTTGCCAGGGTCCTCCTACGAGCAGTACTTC
CASSLPGSSYEQYF
>TRBJ2-7|TRBD2|-|TRBV9
TGTGCCAGCAGCGTTAGTGGTAGCGGGATTAACGAGCAGTACTTC
CASSVSGSGINEQYF
>TRBJ2-5|TRBD2|-|TRBV7-6
TGTGCCAGCAGCTTAGAAGGGAGGGAGCATTGGGGGGAGACCCAGTACTTC
CASSLEGREHWGETQYF
>TRBJ2-1|TRBD2|-|TRBV7-9
TGTGCCAGCAGCTCCCGGACTAGCGGGCCAAGTAATGAGCAGTTCTTC
CASSSRTSGPSNEQFF
>TRBJ2-7|-|-|TRBV4-1
TGCGCCAGCAGCGTACCCGGGACACCCTACGAGCAGTACTTC
CASSVPGTPYEQYF
>TRBJ1-1|TRBD1|-|TRBV30
TGTGCCTGGGACCCCTCCTCAGGGGGGTTTGTAGAAGCTTTCTTT
CAWDPSSGGFVEAFF
>TRBJ1-5|TRBD1|-|TRBV4-3
TGCGCCAGCAGCCAAACCAGACAGGGTGGACAGCCCCAGCATTTT
CASSQTRQGGQPQHF
>TRBJ2-1|TRBD1|-|TRBV19
TGTGCCAGTAGCCAAGACCCGGGACAGGCATCCAATGAGCAGTTCTTC
CASSQDPGQASNEQFF
>TRBJ2-1|TRBD2|-|TRBV19
TGTGCCAGTAAAGTTGTCGCGGGGGGATACAATGAGCAGTTCTTC
CASKVVAGGYNEQFF
>TRBJ2-5|-|-|TRBV7-6
TGTGCCAGCAGCTTATTGCCTGGGAGGAAAGAGACCCAGTACTTC
CASSLLPGRKETQYF
>TRBJ2-1|TRBD1|-|TRBV4-3
TGCGCCAGCAGCCACCGACAGGGCTACAATGAGCAGTTCTTC
CASSHRQGYNEQFF
>TRBJ1-5|-|-|TRBV7-6
TGTGCCAGCAGCTTAGTCGCGGGGGTAGGGCAGCCCCAGCATTTT
CASSLVAGVGQPQHF
>TRBJ1-2|-|-|TRBV27
TGTGCCAGCACCCAAACCGCACCCCTATACGGCTACACCTTC
CASTQTAPLYGYTF
>TRBJ2-2|TRBD2|-|TRBV27
TGTGCCAGCGGGGGACTAGCGGAGAAGAACACCGGGGAGCTGTTTTTT
CASGGLAEKNTGELFF
>TRBJ2-7|-|-|TRBV6-5
TGTGCCAGCAGTTACTCACAGGGCAACTACGAGCAGTACTTC
CASSYSQGNYEQYF
>TRBJ2-1|TRBD2|-|TRBV4-1
TGCGCCAGCAGCCAAGACAGGCGGGAGACTTACAATGAGCAGTTCTTC
CASSQDRRETYNEQFF
>TRBJ2-7|-|-|TRBV27
TGTGCCAGCAGTTTATGGGGAGGGGGCTACGAGCAGTACTTC
CASSLWGGGYEQYF
>TRBJ2-7|TRBD2|-|TRBV5-1
TGCGCCAGCAGCCCGTTGACTAGCGGGGAGGACCTCGGGCAGTACTTC
CASSPLTSGEDLGQYF
>TRBJ2-7|-|-|TRBV4-1
TGCGCCAGCAGTCCTGCCCCAGGGATCCCCTACGAGCAGTATTTC
CASSPAPGIPYEQYF
>TRBJ1-5|TRBD1|-|TRBV7-9
TGTGCCAGCAGCCCGGGACAGGGGGCCAATCAGCCCCAGCATTTT
CASSPGQGANQPQHF
>TRBJ2-3|-|medium-sized|TRBV6-1
TGTGCCAGCAGTGAAGCGGAGGAGGTTGGTACGCAGTATTTT
CASSEAEEVGTQYF
>TRBJ2-7|TRBD1|-|TRBV7-4
TGTGCCAGCAGCTGGCTGGACAGGGGTATATACGAGCAGTACTTC
CASSWLDRGIYEQYF
>TRBJ2-2|TRBD1|-|TRBV27
TGTGCCAGCAGACCGAGGACAGGGGGGAACACCGGGGAGCTGTTTTTT
CASRPRTGGNTGELFF
>TRBJ1-1|TRBD1|-|TRBV4-1
TGCGCCAGCAGCCAAGTAGCCCCGACAGGGGGCAGGTCTGAAGCTTTCTTT
CASSQVAPTGGRSEAFF
>TRBJ1-1|-|-|TRBV5-4
TGTGCCAGCAGCTTGATAAACAAAGTAAACACTGAAGCTTTCTTT
CASSLINKVNTEAFF
>TRBJ2-5|-|-|TRBV28
TGTGCCAGCAGTTTATTAGGCGGGAAAGAGACCCAGTACTTC
CASSLLGGKETQYF
>TRBJ2-5|-|once|TRBV7-5
TGTGTCAGAAGCCCCCTTGGTAGGGGGCGGATGGAGACCCAGTACTTC
CVRSPLGRGRMETQYF
>TRBJ2-2|-|-|TRBV13
TGTGCCAGCAGCCCAGGCAGGGGTTTCTGGACCGGGGAGCTGTTTTTT
CASSPGRGFWTGELFF
>TRBJ1-2|TRBD1|-|TRBV27
TGTGCCAGCAGTTTTAGGACAGGGGGGTCATATGGCTACACCTTC
CASSFRTGGSYGYTF
>TRBJ1-1|TRBD1|-|TRBV4-1
TGCGCCAGCAGCCATCGGGACAGGGGGAACACTGAAGCTTTCTTT
CASSHRDRGNTEAFF